This TCR beta chain was observed in a study of T cell changes during pregnancy in multiple sclerosis. Libraries were prepared by immunoSEQ multiplex PCR; TCRdb keeps only in-frame clonotypes and omits some of them. The sample lists tens of thousands of clones; about 92% were seen once. V lost 3 bases to trimming and J lost 1 base, with 9 bases between them. Germline lookup yields CDR1 MNHEY and CDR2 SMNVEV (reference sequence). This CDR3 spans 14 amino acids. Sequencing used CD4+ T cells from peripheral blood mononuclear cells, obtained before pregnancy. The rearrangement uses TRBV27 and TRBJ1-1; D gene uncertain. This sequence originates from a female donor with multiple sclerosis, enrolled in a pregnancy study. The CDR3 nucleotides are TGTGCCAGCAGTTTCCGGCGGAGGAACACTGAAGCTTTCTTT. It specifies CASSFRRRNTEAFF.